Shown below are 29 T cell receptor beta chains from a single sample sequenced in a study of tumor-infiltrating lymphocytes in primary liver carcinoma. DNA and RNA were both co-extracted from approximately 20-30 mg of bulk tissue that had not been sorted. Constant-region priming of approximately 0.55 ug total RNA yielded TCR beta cDNA. Researchers made the TCR beta libraries by running three nested multiplex PCR rounds with slightly modified ARM-PCR. TRBV1-TRBV30 forward primers paired with a C-beta reverse primer drove the first two PCR rounds, approximately 11 cycles each. Each CDR3 protein is one row after TCRdb ran MiXCR on the multiplex PCR reads. The sample has 50,000 to 60,000 distinct CDR3 sequences, about 77% seen once; the top ten hold approximately 25%. Sequencing was performed on liver tumor tissue from sampling region 5. The subset denotes: tumor region T5, tumor centre. The receptors were sampled from a middle-aged man with primary liver carcinoma and hepatitis B virus infection.

The chain combines TRBV11-2 with TRBJ2-7; TRBD2 aligns across 8 bases. J was trimmed by 1 base and V by 7 bases; bases with no gene match: 18. This CDR3 spans 18 amino acids. Germline V gene lookup returns CDR1 SGHAT and CDR2 FQNNGV. The CDR3 bases are TGTGCCAGCAACTCTGAAGGGACTAGAGGGAGGGCTTCCTACGAGCAGTACTTC. Its translation is CASNSEGTRGRASYEQYF.

Turning to this clonotype: A read error may account for a junction end that differs from germline. This chain joins TRBV29-1 and TRBJ2-5; perhaps TRBD1 as D (5 bases). The CDR3 runs 15 residues. Germline CDR1 reads SQVTM; CDR2 reads ANQGSEA. The CDR3 loop reads CSVEVDKGRAETQYF. CDR3 DNA: TGCAGCGTTGAAGTGGACAAGGGGCGAGCAGAGACACAGTACTTC.

This clonotype appeared a single time. The missing conserved phenylalanine or tryptophan at the end of this CDR3 makes a read error likely. The chain's CDR3 is CASSGRQRGANQPQHL. The DNA for the CDR3 is TGTGCCAGCAGCGGCCGACAGAGGGGGGCCAATCAGCCCCAGCATTTA. The genes are TRBV11-3 and TRBJ1-5, with D possibly being TRBD1 (6 bases). V was shortened by 5 bases and J by 3 bases, with 17 bases between the two germline ends. Germline assignment: CDR1 SGHNT and CDR2 YENEEA. The CDR3 is 16 amino acids.

This clonotype was detected only once. The CDR3 end shows no conserved phenylalanine or tryptophan, and so a read error is likely. The DNA is left out, because the CDR3 cannot be placed on it with certainty; the CDR3 is given as TCRdb lists it. This sequence joins TRBV18 and TRBJ2-5; no check of the table's D call, TRBD2, against the DNA was made. CDR1 is KGHSH, CDR2 LQKENI, per germline. Counting both end residues, the CDR3 totals 13 amino acids. The CDR3 sequence is CASSPVAGETQHL.

A remark on this clonotype: Likely a read error: the CDR3 ends without its conserved phenylalanine or tryptophan. The chain is built from TRBV28 and TRBJ1-6, with TRBD1 matching 12 bases. Germline CDR1 reads MDHEN; CDR2 reads SYDVKM. This CDR3 comprises 18 residues. CDR3 bases: TGCGCCAGTCAACCCGGGACAGGGGGCGAGATGGAGAATTCATCCCTCCACATT. It specifies CASQPGTGGEMENSSLHI.

As to this clonotype: An end of the junction does not agree with germline; a read error may underlie this. The chain carries TRBV11-1 and TRBJ2-1; no definite D call. This CDR3 region has 16 residues. Germline lookup yields CDR1 SGHAT and CDR2 FQDESV (reference sequence). The CDR3 is CASARNVLSSCNEQFF. The CDR3 DNA reads as TGTGCCAGTGCCCGGAACGTCCTGAGCTCCTGCAATGAGCAGTTCTTC.

The chain has TRBV11-2 and TRBJ2-3; TRBD1 might be the D (5 bases). Germline values: CDR1 SGHAT, CDR2 FQNNGV. The CDR3 is 14 residues long. V lost 10 bases to trimming and J lost 4 bases, with 18 bases between them. CDR3 DNA: TGTGCCAACAGTCCCCAGGGCCGGGCAGATACGCAGTATTTT. Translation: CANSPQGRADTQYF.

As for this clonotype: A read error may produce the germline difference seen at one junction end. The chain recombines TRBV28 with TRBJ2-3, with 7 bases lining up with TRBD2. The CDR3 contains 16 residues. Germline CDR1 MDHEN, CDR2 SYDVKM. The CDR3 is CASSSGRTRGIDTQYF. DNA for the CDR3: TGTGCTAGCAGTTCAGGAAGGACTAGAGGGATCGATACGCAGTATTTT.

In the case of this clonotype: This clone may be a read error of a much larger clone one base away. The rearrangement links TRBV7-3 to TRBJ2-1; D gene ambiguous. V was trimmed by 2 bases and J by 11 bases, leaving 13 bases between them. The CDR3 runs to 13 residues. The germline CDR1 and CDR2 sequences are SGHTA and FQGTGA. CDR3 in amino acids: CASSLRVVGKQFF. Here the CDR3 DNA reads TGTGCCAGCAGCTTACGGGTCGTCGGCAAGCAGTTCTTC.

Turning to this clonotype: Since the CDR3 does not end with the conserved phenylalanine or tryptophan, this likely comes from a read error. This rearrangement joins TRBV14 to TRBJ1-1; 7 nucleotides agree with TRBD1. The CDR3 length is 17 residues. Germline loops: CDR1 SGHDN, CDR2 FVKESK. In DNA, the CDR3 is TGTGCTAGCAGCCAAGTATCAGGAGGGGGCGTGGGAACTGAAGCTTTCTTA. Residues: CASSQVSGGGVGTEAFL.

Of note for this clonotype: A clone one base away is much larger, so this may be a read error. This chain uses TRBV28 with TRBJ2-1; no clear D gene. CDR1 is MDHEN and CDR2 is SYDVKM in the germline V gene. This CDR3 is built from 13 residues. The CDR3 DNA is TGTGCCAGCAGGGGCGACCCAAACAATGAGCAGTCCTTC. Residues: CASRGDPNNEQSF.

Notes on this clonotype: One junction end does not reproduce the germline sequence, and a read error may be involved. The chain has TRBV6-6 and TRBJ2-3, with D perhaps TRBD1 (5 bases). Germline values: CDR1 MNHNY, CDR2 SVGAGI (reference sequence). The length of the CDR3 is 15 residues. CDR3: CASSYVVGNTGTQYF. CDR3 in DNA: TGTGCCAGCAGTTACGTAGTGGGAAACACAGGTACGCAGTATTTT.

In the case of this clonotype: This may stem from a read error, because a much larger clone lies one nucleotide away. The chain has TRBV10-3 and TRBJ1-2; D is undetermined. The germline CDR1 and CDR2 sequences are ENHRY and SYGVKD. V was trimmed by 1 base and J by 5 bases, leaving 11 bases between them. There are 14 residues in the CDR3. The CDR3 region is CAISELTQGYGYTF. CDR3 bases: TGTGCCATCAGTGAGTTGACTCAAGGTTATGGCTACACCTTC.

Ten or more counts support this clonotype. The chain has TRBV30 and TRBJ2-6; D could derive from TRBD1 or TRBD2 (5 bases each). There are 17 residues in the CDR3. The germline V gene encodes CDR1 GTSNPN and CDR2 SVGIG (reference sequence). The V end lost 2 bases, the J end lost 0 bases, and 14 bases lay between the germline ends. The CDR3 bases are TGTGCCTGGAGTCTGTGGGACGGACACTCTGGGGCCAACGTCCTGACTTTC. It codes for CAWSLWDGHSGANVLTF. Filled out from reference TRBV30 and TRBJ2-6, the complete variable domain reads SQTIHQWPATLVQPVGSPLSLECTVEGTSNPNLYWYRQAAGRGLQLLFYSVGIGQISSEVPQNLSASRPQDRQFILSSKKLLLSDSGFYLCAWSLWDGHSGANVLTFGAGSRLTVL.

The V and J genes are TRBV6-1 and TRBJ2-2; weak D call: TRBD1 (6 bases). CDR1 and CDR2 from the germline V gene are MNHNS and SASEGT. The CDR3 extends over 15 amino acids. V lost 5 bases to trimming and J lost 5 bases, with 15 bases between them. The CDR3 DNA reads as TGTGCCAGCAGTATTAAGCCTCAGGGGACCGGGGAGCTGTTTTTT. Its protein product is CASSIKPQGTGELFF.

The count of this clonotype is one. A much larger clone lies a single base off, so this may be a read error. The V call is TRBV2, the J call TRBJ2-1, with a possible D match to TRBD2 (5 bases). Germline values: CDR1 SNHLY, CDR2 FYNNEI. V was shortened by 6 bases and J by 12 bases, with 18 bases between the two germline ends. This CDR3 is built from 13 residues. CDR3: CASRIGQAGGQFF. CDR3 nucleotides: TGTGCCAGCAGGATAGGGCAAGCAGGAGGGCAGTTCTTC.

Notes on this clonotype: This is likely a read error, given that the CDR3 carries no conserved phenylalanine or tryptophan at its end. The chain has TRBV24-1 and TRBJ2-5; a weak D match, TRBD2 (5 bases). Per germline, CDR1 KGHDR and CDR2 SFDVKD. The length of the CDR3 is 16 residues. DNA for the CDR3: TGTGTCACCAGTGCATCAAAGGTGCGGGTACAAGAGACCCAGTACTTA. It codes for CVTSASKVRVQETQYL.

The chain has TRBV29-1 and TRBJ1-1; D is ambiguous. Germline V gene lookup returns CDR1 SQVTM and CDR2 ANQGSEA. The V gene lost 2 bases and the J gene lost 2 bases, with 9 bases spanning the gap. CDR3 length: 13 amino acids. The CDR3 bases are TGCAGCGTTGAACCCAACGGAAACACTGAAGCTTTCTTT. Translated, it gives CSVEPNGNTEAFF.

Points on this clonotype: Likely a read error: the CDR3 ends without its conserved phenylalanine or tryptophan. The chain carries TRBV4-3 and TRBJ2-5, with D possibly being TRBD1 or TRBD2 (5 bases each). Germline CDR1 and CDR2: LGHNA and YSLEER. CDR3 length equals 16 residues. The DNA for the CDR3 is TGCGCCAGCAGGCAAGAGGGGAACCTCCCCGGTACGGCCCAGTACCTC. Its protein product is CASRQEGNLPGTAQYL.

Concerning this clonotype: With a much larger clone just one base away, this may be a read error. This chain joins TRBV2 and TRBJ1-1, with TRBD1 as a possible D gene (5 bases). V was shortened by 10 bases and J by 3 bases, with 12 bases between the two germline ends. CDR3 length: 12 residues. The germline V gene has CDR1 SNHLY and CDR2 FYNNEI. Written as DNA, the CDR3 is TGTGCCAACAGCAGGGCCGACACTGAAGCTTTCTTT. Encoded protein: CANSRADTEAFF.

Of note for this clonotype: An end of the junction does not agree with germline; a read error may underlie this. The V gene is TRBV28, the J gene TRBJ2-7; the match to TRBD2 covers 8 bases. This CDR3 spans 14 amino acids. Germline values: CDR1 MDHEN, CDR2 SYDVKM. The CDR3 protein is CGSSSSGGGYEQYF. CDR3 DNA: TGTGGCAGCAGTTCCAGCGGGGGTGGCTACGAGCAGTACTTC.

V and J are TRBV2 and TRBJ2-1, with a tentative D call TRBD2 (6 bases). V shed 7 bases and J shed 6 bases, with 22 bases lying between them. The germline CDR1 and CDR2 sequences are SNHLY and FYNNEI. This CDR3 comprises 16 residues. The CDR3 region has the DNA TGTGCCAGCACAAACTTAGGGATTAGCGGTAGCAATGAGCAGTTCTTC. Translation gives CASTNLGISGSNEQFF.

This clonotype was seen only once. Without the conserved terminal phenylalanine or tryptophan, this CDR3 likely stems from a read error. J is TRBJ2-1 and V is TRBV5-4; D not resolved. The V gene's germline CDR1 is SGHNT and CDR2 YYREEE (reference sequence). The CDR3 contains 16 residues. CDR3 sequence reads: CASSSTAASSYNEQFS. In nucleotides, the CDR3 is TGTGCAAGCAGCTCCACTGCGGCTAGCTCCTACAATGAGCAGTTCTCC.

Turning to this clonotype: One junction end disagrees with the germline gene, perhaps due to a read error. The chain combines TRBV14 with TRBJ2-5, with a weak D call TRBD2 (6 bases). CDR3 length: 16 amino acids. Germline V gene lookup returns CDR1 SGHDN and CDR2 FVKESK. Here the CDR3 DNA reads TGTACCAGCAGCCAACATCGGGACTCTCGGCCAGAGACCCCGTACTTC. Protein sequence: CTSSQHRDSRPETPYF.

This clonotype was observed a few times. Since no conserved phenylalanine or tryptophan closes the CDR3, a read error is the likely cause. CDR3 sequence (DNA): TGTGCCAGCACTATAATCTGGATGAGGGTAGTCACTGAAGCTTTCCTT. Its protein product is CASTIIWMRVVTEAFL. The chain joins TRBV6-2 or TRBV6-3 to TRBJ1-1, with D unresolved. V lost 7 bases to trimming and J lost 4 bases, with 22 bases between them. Germline-derived CDR1 and CDR2 are MNHEY and SVGEGT. The CDR3 sequence is 16 residues long.

Concerning this clonotype: The conserved phenylalanine or tryptophan normally closing the CDR3 is absent here, so this likely arose from a read error. CDR3 in amino acids: CASSLATSGTDTQYL. CDR3 bases: TGTGCGAGCAGCTTGGCCACTAGCGGCACAGATACGCAGTATCTT. V usage is TRBV5-4 and J usage is TRBJ2-3; TRBD2 aligns across 7 bases. The CDR3 totals 15 residues. Looked up from germline, CDR1 is SGHNT and CDR2 is YYREEE (reference sequence).

With regard to this clonotype: One junction end disagrees with the germline gene, perhaps due to a read error. The chain employs TRBV12-3 or TRBV12-4 and TRBJ2-2; a weak D match, TRBD2 (7 bases). The CDR3 has 18 amino acids. In nucleotides, the CDR3 is TGTGTCAGCAACTTCCCCACGGGGGGCTTAGCGAACACCGTGGAGCTGTTTTTT. Its protein is CVSNFPTGGLANTVELFF.

Comments on this clonotype: A read error may produce the germline difference seen at one junction end. The CDR3 loop is CAWSVWRAQNTEAFF. The CDR3 nucleotides are TGTGCATGGAGTGTATGGAGGGCGCAGAACACTGAAGCTTTCTTT. V and J are TRBV30 and TRBJ1-1, with D unclear. CDR1 is GTSNPN, CDR2 SVGIG, per germline (reference sequence). The CDR3 length is 15 residues.

V is TRBV29-1 and J is TRBJ2-7; a weak D match, TRBD2 (6 bases). This CDR3 comprises 12 residues. Germline CDR1 is SQVTM and CDR2 is ANQGSEA. Trimming cost V 3 bases and J 5 bases, with 11 bases left between them. CDR3 nucleotides: TGCAGCGTTGAGGGGGGTATTAACGAGCAGTACTTC. Amino acids: CSVEGGINEQYF.